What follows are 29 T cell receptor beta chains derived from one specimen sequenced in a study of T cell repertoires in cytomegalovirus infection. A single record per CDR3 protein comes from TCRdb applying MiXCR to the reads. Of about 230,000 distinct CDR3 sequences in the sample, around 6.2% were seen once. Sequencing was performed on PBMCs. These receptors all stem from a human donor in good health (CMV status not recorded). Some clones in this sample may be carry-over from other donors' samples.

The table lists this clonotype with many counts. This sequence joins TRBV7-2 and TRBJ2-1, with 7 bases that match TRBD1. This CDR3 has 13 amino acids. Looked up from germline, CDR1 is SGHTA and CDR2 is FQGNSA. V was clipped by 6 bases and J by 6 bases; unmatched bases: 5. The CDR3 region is CASRRGQFNEQFF. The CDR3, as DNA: TGTGCCAGCAGGAGGGGGCAGTTCAATGAGCAGTTCTTC.

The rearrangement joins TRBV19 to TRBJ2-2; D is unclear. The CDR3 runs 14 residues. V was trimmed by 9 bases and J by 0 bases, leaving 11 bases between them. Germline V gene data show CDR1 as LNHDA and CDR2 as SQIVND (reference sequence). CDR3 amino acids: CASVTSTNTGELFF. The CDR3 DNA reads TGTGCCAGCGTCACGTCTACGAACACCGGGGAGCTGTTTTTT.

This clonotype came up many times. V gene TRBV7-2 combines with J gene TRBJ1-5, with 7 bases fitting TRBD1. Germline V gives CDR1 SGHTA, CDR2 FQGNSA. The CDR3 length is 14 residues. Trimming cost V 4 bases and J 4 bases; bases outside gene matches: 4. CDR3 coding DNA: TGTGCCAGCAGCTATGGGACAGCGAATCAGCCCCAGCATTTT. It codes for CASSYGTANQPQHF.

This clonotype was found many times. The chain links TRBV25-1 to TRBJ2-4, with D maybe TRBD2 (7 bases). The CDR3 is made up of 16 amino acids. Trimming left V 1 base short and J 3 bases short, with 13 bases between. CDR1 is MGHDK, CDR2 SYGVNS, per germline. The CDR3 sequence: CASSESGGMGKNIQYF. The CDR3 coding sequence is TGTGCCAGCAGTGAATCGGGGGGCATGGGCAAAAACATTCAGTACTTC.

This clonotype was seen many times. In DNA, the CDR3 is TGTGCCAGCAGTGTACGGTGGGCTAGGGCCCCTATCCAAAACATTCAGTACTTC. Translating gives CASSVRWARAPIQNIQYF. The chain uses TRBV2 and TRBJ2-4; D is unresolved. The CDR3 has 18 amino acids. CDR1 is SNHLY, CDR2 FYNNEI, per germline. Deletions cut 4 bases from V and 5 bases from J, with 24 bases between.

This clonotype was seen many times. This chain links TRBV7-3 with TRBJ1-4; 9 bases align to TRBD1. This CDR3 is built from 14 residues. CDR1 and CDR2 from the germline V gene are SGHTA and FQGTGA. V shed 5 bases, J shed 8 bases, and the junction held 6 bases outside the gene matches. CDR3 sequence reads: CASSPDGTGEKLFF. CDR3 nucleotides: TGTGCCAGCAGCCCAGACGGGACAGGGGAAAAACTGTTTTTT.

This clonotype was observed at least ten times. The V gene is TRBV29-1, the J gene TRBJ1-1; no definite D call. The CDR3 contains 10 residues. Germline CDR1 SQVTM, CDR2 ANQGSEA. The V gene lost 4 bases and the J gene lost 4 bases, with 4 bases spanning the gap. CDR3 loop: CSVGATEAFF. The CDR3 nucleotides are TGCAGCGTTGGGGCCACTGAAGCTTTCTTT.

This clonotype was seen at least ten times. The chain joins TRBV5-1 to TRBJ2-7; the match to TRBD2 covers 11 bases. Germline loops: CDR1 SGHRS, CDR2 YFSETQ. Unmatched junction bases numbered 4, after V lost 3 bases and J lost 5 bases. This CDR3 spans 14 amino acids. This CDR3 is CASSSTSGVDEQYF. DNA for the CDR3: TGCGCCAGCAGCTCGACTAGCGGGGTAGACGAGCAGTACTTC. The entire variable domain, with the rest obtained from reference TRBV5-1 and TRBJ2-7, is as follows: KAGVTQTPRYLIKTRGQQVTLSCSPISGHRSVSWYQQTPGQGLQFLFEYFSETQRNKGNFPGRFSGRQFSNSRSEMNVSTLELGDSALYLCASSSTSGVDEQYFGPGTRLTVT.

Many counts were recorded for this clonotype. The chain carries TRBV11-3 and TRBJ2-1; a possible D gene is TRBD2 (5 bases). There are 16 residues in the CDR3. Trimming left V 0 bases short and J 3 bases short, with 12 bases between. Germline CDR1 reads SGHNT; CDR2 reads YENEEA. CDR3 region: CASSLERDLDYNEQFF. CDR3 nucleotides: TGTGCCAGCAGCTTAGAACGGGATCTCGACTACAATGAGCAGTTCTTC.

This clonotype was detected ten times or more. CDR3 in amino acids: CSARGLRDTDTQYF. CDR3 nucleotides: TGCAGTGCTAGAGGGCTGAGGGATACAGATACGCAGTATTTT. This sequence joins TRBV20-1 and TRBJ2-3, with a tentative D call TRBD2 (5 bases). Trimming took 1 base from V and 3 from J, leaving 11 bases between them. This CDR3 comprises 14 residues. Germline V gene sequence: CDR1 DFQATT, CDR2 SNEGSKA (reference sequence).

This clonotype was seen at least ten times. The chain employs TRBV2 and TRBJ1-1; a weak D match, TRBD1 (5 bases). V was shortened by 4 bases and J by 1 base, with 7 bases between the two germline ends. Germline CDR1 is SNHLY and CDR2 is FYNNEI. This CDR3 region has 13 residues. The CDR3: CASSVRGNTEAFF. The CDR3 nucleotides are TGTGCCAGCAGTGTGAGGGGGAACACTGAAGCTTTCTTT. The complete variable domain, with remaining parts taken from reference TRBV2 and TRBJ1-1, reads EPEVTQTPSHQVTQMGQEVILRCVPISNHLYFYWYRQILGQKVEFLVSFYNNEISEKSEIFDDQFSVERPDGSNFTLKIRSTKLEDSAMYFCASSVRGNTEAFFGQGTRLTVV.

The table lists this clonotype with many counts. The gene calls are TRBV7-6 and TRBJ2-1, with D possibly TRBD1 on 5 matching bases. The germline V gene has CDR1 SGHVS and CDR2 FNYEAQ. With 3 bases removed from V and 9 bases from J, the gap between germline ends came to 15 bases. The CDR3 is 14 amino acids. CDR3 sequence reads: CASSFIGAPSEQFF. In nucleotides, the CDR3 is TGTGCCAGCAGCTTTATTGGGGCGCCCAGTGAGCAGTTCTTC.

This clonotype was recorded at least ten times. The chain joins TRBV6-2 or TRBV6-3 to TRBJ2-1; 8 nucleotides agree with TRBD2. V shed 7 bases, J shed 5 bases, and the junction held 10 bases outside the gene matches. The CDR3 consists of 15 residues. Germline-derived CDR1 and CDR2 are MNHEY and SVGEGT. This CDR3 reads CASTRHGSGDNEQFF. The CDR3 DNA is TGTGCCAGCACTAGACACGGTAGCGGGGACAATGAGCAGTTCTTC.

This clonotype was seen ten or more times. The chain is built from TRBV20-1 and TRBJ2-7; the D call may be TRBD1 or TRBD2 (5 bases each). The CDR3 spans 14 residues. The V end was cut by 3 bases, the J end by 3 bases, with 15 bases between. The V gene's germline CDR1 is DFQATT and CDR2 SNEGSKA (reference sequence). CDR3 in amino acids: CSARGPGIDYEQYF. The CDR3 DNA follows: TGCAGTGCTAGGGGGCCGGGGATTGACTACGAGCAGTACTTC.

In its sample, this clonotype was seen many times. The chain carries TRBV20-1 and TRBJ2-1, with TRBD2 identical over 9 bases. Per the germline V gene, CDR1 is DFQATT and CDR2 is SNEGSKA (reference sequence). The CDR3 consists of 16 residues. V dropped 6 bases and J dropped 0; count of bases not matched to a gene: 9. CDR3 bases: TGCAGTGCCCTTCCGGGACTAGCTCCCTCCTACAATGAGCAGTTCTTC. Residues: CSALPGLAPSYNEQFF.

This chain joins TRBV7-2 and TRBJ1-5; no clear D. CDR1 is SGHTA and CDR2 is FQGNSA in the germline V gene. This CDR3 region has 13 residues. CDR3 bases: TGTGGTAGCAGCTTAAGTCCCCTTCAGCCCCAGCATTTT. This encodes CGSSLSPLQPQHF.

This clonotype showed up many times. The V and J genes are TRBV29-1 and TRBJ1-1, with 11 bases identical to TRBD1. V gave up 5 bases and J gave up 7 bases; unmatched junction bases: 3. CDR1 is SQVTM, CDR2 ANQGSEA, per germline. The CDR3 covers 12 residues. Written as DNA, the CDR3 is TGCAGCGTTAAAGGGACAGGGGGTGAAGCTTTCTTT. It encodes CSVKGTGGEAFF.

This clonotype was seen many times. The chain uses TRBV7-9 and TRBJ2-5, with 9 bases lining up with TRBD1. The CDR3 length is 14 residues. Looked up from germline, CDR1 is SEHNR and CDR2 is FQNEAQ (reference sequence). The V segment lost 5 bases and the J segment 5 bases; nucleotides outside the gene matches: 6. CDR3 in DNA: TGTGCCAGCAGCCAAGGACAGGGGACGGAGACCCAGTACTTC. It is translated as CASSQGQGTETQYF.

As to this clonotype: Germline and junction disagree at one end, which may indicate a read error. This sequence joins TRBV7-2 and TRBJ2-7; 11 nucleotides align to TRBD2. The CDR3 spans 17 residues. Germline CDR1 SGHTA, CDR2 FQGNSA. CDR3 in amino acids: CASSTRPSGGNPYEKDF. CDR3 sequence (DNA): TGTGCCAGCAGCACCCGCCCTAGCGGGGGGAATCCCTACGAGAAGGACTTC.

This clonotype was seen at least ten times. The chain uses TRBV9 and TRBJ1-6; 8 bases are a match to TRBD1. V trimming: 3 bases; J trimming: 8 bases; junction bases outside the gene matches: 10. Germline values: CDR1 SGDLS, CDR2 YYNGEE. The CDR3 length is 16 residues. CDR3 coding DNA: TGTGCCAGCAGCGCCCTGGCCGAACAGGGGGATTCACCCCTCCACTTT. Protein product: CASSALAEQGDSPLHF.

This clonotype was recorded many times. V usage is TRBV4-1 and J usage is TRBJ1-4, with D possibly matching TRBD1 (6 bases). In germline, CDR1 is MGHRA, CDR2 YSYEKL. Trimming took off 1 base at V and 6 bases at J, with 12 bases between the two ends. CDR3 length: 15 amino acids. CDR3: CASSQAPGGHEKLFF. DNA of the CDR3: TGCGCCAGCAGCCAAGCCCCCGGGGGGCATGAAAAACTGTTTTTT.

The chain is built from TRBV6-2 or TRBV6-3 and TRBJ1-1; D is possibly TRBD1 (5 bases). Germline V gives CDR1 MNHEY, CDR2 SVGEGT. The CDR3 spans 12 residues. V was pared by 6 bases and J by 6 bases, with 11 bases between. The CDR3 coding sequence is TGTGCCAGCAGCCAGGGACCGCCTGAAGCTTTCTTT. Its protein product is CASSQGPPEAFF.

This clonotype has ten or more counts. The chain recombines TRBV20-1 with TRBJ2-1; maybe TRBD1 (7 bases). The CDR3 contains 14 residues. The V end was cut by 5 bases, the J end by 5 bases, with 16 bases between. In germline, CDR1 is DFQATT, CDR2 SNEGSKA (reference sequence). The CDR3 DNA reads TGCAGTGCTGGCAGGGGGGCAGGCAACAATGAGCAGTTCTTC. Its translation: CSAGRGAGNNEQFF.

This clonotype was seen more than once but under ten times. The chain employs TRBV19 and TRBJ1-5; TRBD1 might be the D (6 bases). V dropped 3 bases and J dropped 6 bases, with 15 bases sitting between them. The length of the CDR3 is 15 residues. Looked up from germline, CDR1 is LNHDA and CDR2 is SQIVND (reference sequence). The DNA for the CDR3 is TGTGCCAGTAGTATGGGGGGCCTCAGAGGTCAGCCCCAGCATTTT. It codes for CASSMGGLRGQPQHF.

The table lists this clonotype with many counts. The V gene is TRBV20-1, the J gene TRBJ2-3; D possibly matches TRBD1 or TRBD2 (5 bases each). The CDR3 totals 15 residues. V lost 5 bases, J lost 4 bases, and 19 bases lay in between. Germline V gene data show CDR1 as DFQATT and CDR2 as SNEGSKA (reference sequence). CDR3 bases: TGCAGTGCTCATAGGGGAGCAGGGAGTCCAGATACGCAGTATTTT. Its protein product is CSAHRGAGSPDTQYF.

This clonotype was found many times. The CDR3 here is CSVSRGGTGELFF. CDR3 in DNA: TGCAGCGTTTCCCGGGGAGGCACCGGGGAGCTGTTTTTT. The chain has TRBV29-1 and TRBJ2-2; D possibly corresponds to TRBD2 (6 bases). In germline, CDR1 is SQVTM, CDR2 ANQGSEA. V lost 5 bases, J lost 4 bases, and 11 bases lay in between. The CDR3 contains 13 residues.

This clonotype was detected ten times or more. The CDR3 loop reads CSAMRGVADTQYF. CDR3 sequence (DNA): TGCAGTGCTATGCGGGGGGTGGCAGATACGCAGTATTTT. This sequence joins TRBV20-1 and TRBJ2-3; 8 nucleotides align to TRBD2. This CDR3 has 13 amino acids. The V segment lost 4 bases and the J segment 4 bases; nucleotides outside the gene matches: 4. Looked up from germline, CDR1 is DFQATT and CDR2 is SNEGSKA (reference sequence).

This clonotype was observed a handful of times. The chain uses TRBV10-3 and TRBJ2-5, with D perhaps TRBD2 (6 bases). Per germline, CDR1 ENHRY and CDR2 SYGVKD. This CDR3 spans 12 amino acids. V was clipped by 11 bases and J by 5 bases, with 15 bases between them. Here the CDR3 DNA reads TGTGCCGCGGGGACGGGGGTCGAGACCCAGTACTTC. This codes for CAAGTGVETQYF.

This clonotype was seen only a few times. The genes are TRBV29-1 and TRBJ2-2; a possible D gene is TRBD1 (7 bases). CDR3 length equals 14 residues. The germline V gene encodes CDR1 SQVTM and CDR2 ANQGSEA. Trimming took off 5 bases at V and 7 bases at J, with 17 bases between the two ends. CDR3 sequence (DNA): TGCAGCGTTAGGGCAGGGGGGAATCGCGGGGAGCTGTTTTTT. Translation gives CSVRAGGNRGELFF.